This T cell receptor beta chain was sequenced in a study of blood T cell repertoires in COVID-19. Whole-study context: Samples taken during acute and convalescent COVID-19 were collected in the United States, Italy and Spain. T cells, B-cell-depleted T cells, or PBMCs supplied cDNA or gDNA.

Methods used by the authors: Amplification with reference gene primers provided the estimates of nucleated cell counts. TCRdb's table, derived via immunoSEQ multiplex PCR, lists solely in-frame clones and lacks some. V, J and clone size are taken as reported in that table, and D and trimming were inferred from the DNA itself. The data show about 360,000 clones, 70% to 90% seen once. Patients of the Seattle cohort, enrolled during active infection, were followed longitudinally. Trimming took 4 bases from V and 7 from J; bases not matched to a gene: 5. The CDR3 is made up of 14 amino acids. Germline CDR1 is SEHNR and CDR2 is FQNEAQ (reference sequence).

The specimen was peripheral blood. The chain employs TRBV7-9 and TRBJ2-1, with 9 nucleotides matching TRBD2. The origin of this receptor is an older woman with COVID-19, enrolled during active disease. The CDR3 DNA reads as TGTGCCAGCAGCTCTAGCGGGGTAATAAATGAGCAGTTCTTC. This sequence encodes CASSSSGVINEQFF.